The 5 T cell receptor beta chains below were found in one sample sequenced in a study of glioma-infiltrating T cells after dendritic cell vaccination. Measured with immunoSEQ multiplex PCR; TCRdb has only the in-frame clones, and not every one. The sample has 20,000 to 30,000 clones, roughly 91% seen once. As to time point: after dendritic cell vaccination, including at tumor progression/relapse. The source material was blood, sampled after dendritic cell vaccination. The receptors originated from a human donor with glioblastoma.

This clone was counted once. This chain joins TRBV7-2 and TRBJ1-1; D is unclear. The length of the CDR3 is 15 residues. V lost 5 bases and J lost 5, with 18 bases in between. Germline CDR1 and CDR2: SGHTA and FQGNSA. The CDR3 protein is CASSPRPGERTEAFF. The CDR3 nucleotides are TGTGCCAGCAGCCCCCGTCCCGGGGAGAGAACTGAAGCTTTCTTT.

V usage is TRBV5-1 and J usage is TRBJ1-2; TRBD1 aligns across 11 bases. Trimming took 5 bases from V and 5 from J; bases not matched to a gene: 5. The germline gives CDR1 SGHRS, CDR2 YFSETQ. This CDR3 spans 14 amino acids. CDR3 in amino acids: CASRGQGEKYGYTF. The CDR3 DNA is TGCGCCAGCAGGGGACAGGGGGAGAAATATGGCTACACCTTC.

The genes are TRBV5-6 and TRBJ2-1; TRBD2 is a possible D gene (6 bases). Germline assignment: CDR1 SGHDT and CDR2 YYEEEE. This CDR3 comprises 16 residues. Between the trimmed V and J ends, which lost 0 bases and 2 bases, there was a span of 12 bases. The CDR3 DNA reads as TGTGCCAGCAGCTTGGCCGCGGGGTCAACCTACAATGAGCAGTTCTTC. This sequence encodes CASSLAAGSTYNEQFF.

This clone has just one count. The chain recombines TRBV6-6 with TRBJ1-1, with 8 bases identical to TRBD1. Germline values: CDR1 MNHNY, CDR2 SVGAGI (reference sequence). Trimming at V came to 7 bases and at J to 11 bases, leaving 12 bases not matched to a gene. This CDR3 region has 13 residues. Here the CDR3 DNA reads TGTGCCAGCATCGAACGTGACAGGGGCAAGGCTTTCTTT. Its protein is CASIERDRGKAFF.

The CDR3 bases are TGTGCCAGCAGTGAACAGGCTAACTACGAGCAGTACTTC. It yields the protein CASSEQANYEQYF. The rearrangement uses TRBV2 and TRBJ2-7; D is unresolved. Trimming removed 2 bases at V and 3 bases at J, with 8 bases between. This CDR3 has 13 residues. Germline CDR1 reads SNHLY; CDR2 reads FYNNEI.